These 30 T cell receptor beta chains were sequenced from one sample in a study of glioma-infiltrating T cells. TCR alpha and beta CDR3 regions were amplified from RNA using iRepertoire nested multiplex PCR. TCRdb ran MiXCR on the multiplex PCR reads and lists one entry per CDR3 protein. Among around 500 distinct CDR3 sequences listed, 45% to 65% were seen once. Sample: glioma tissue, nonneoplastic brain tissue, or PBMCs (not recorded which). These receptors all come from a human donor with low-grade glioma or glioblastoma, undergoing nonglioma brain surgery, or in good health (not recorded which).

Sample share makes this clonotype hyperexpanded. The chain uses TRBV20-1 and TRBJ2-3; weak D call: TRBD2 (7 bases). V was shortened by 5 bases and J by 1 base, with 13 bases between the two germline ends. The CDR3 sequence is 14 residues long. Germline CDR1 DFQATT, CDR2 SNEGSKA (reference sequence). The CDR3 reads CSAARGGGTDTQYF. CDR3 DNA: TGCAGTGCTGCGAGGGGGGGAGGCACAGATACGCAGTATTTT.

This clonotype is termed medium-sized. The V gene is TRBV9, the J gene TRBJ2-3; D not resolved. The V end lost 0 bases, the J end lost 0 bases, and 8 bases lay between the germline ends. The CDR3 length is 15 residues. Germline lookup yields CDR1 SGDLS and CDR2 YYNGEE. For the CDR3, the DNA is TGTGCCAGCAGCGTAGAGGCGGCTAGCACAGATACGCAGTATTTT. This translates into CASSVEAASTDTQYF. The entire variable domain, with the rest obtained from reference TRBV9 and TRBJ2-3, is as follows: DSGVTQTPKHLITATGQRVTLRCSPRSGDLSVYWYQQSLDQGLQFLIQYYNGEERAKGNILERFSAQQFPDLHSELNLSSLELGDSALYFCASSVEAASTDTQYFGPGTRLTVL.

Only one count was recorded for this clonotype. The conserved phenylalanine or tryptophan is not found at the CDR3 terminus, so this likely reflects a read error. The rearrangement links TRBV20-1 to TRBJ2-5; 11 bases match TRBD2. CDR3 size: 18 residues. Germline lookup yields CDR1 DFQATT and CDR2 SNEGSKA (reference sequence). The ends lost 1 base at V and 7 bases at J; junction bases unmatched: 17. Written as DNA, the CDR3 is TGCAGTGCTAGAGCTGCTGTTCTGGGACTAGCGGTGAGCGGGACCCAGTACTTA. This codes for CSARAAVLGLAVSGTQYL.

Of note for this clonotype: Mismatch with germline at one junction end may stem from a read error. The V and J genes are TRBV4-2 and TRBJ2-2, with a weak D call TRBD2 (5 bases). The CDR3 loop spans 13 amino acids. Germline values: CDR1 LGHNA, CDR2 YNFKEQ. This chain's CDR3 is CASIQSLTGELSF. In DNA form, the CDR3 reads TGTGCCAGCATCCAGTCCCTTACCGGGGAGCTGTCTTTT.

This clonotype is medium-sized within its sample. The V call is TRBV12-3 or TRBV12-4, the J call TRBJ2-7, with D unclear. V lost 5 bases and J lost 2, with 7 bases in between. The length of the CDR3 is 12 residues. The CDR3 region is CASSPTPYEQYF. The CDR3 nucleotides are TGTGCCAGCAGTCCTACCCCCTACGAGCAGTACTTC.

This clonotype is medium-sized (0.01 to 0.1%) within its sample. Written as DNA, the CDR3 is TGTGCCAGCACCCTGGGGATCGAGTCAGGGGGCTCCCAGCATTTT. Amino acid sequence: CASTLGIESGGSQHF. V is TRBV12-3 or TRBV12-4 and J is TRBJ1-5; 8 bases map to TRBD1. The CDR3 is 15 amino acids. The junction had 16 bases not matched to a gene; V was cut back by 7 bases and J by 11 bases.

This clonotype qualifies as medium-sized. This chain connects TRBV30 to TRBJ2-1; 10 bases align to TRBD1. CDR1 and CDR2 from the germline V gene are GTSNPN and SVGIG (reference sequence). Trimming removed 5 bases from V and 10 bases from J; junction bases left unmatched: 11. CDR3 length equals 14 residues. The CDR3 DNA sequence: TGTGCCTGGGCTGTAACGGGACAGGGGAACGAGCAGTTCTTC. Its protein is CAWAVTGQGNEQFF.

This clonotype is labeled as large. The chain has TRBV6-1 and TRBJ2-1; D is perhaps TRBD2 (6 bases). CDR3 length equals 15 residues. The germline gives CDR1 MNHNS, CDR2 SASEGT. Deletions cut 6 bases from V and 2 bases from J, with 14 bases between. In nucleotides, the CDR3 is TGTGCCAGCAGACTTCTAGCGACGACCTACAATGAGCAGTTCTTC. This encodes CASRLLATTYNEQFF.

For this clonotype: A junction boundary mismatches the germline segment, possibly from a read error. V is TRBV27 and J is TRBJ2-7; TRBD1 might be the D (6 bases). This CDR3 is built from 16 residues. CDR1 and CDR2 from the germline V gene are MNHEY and SMNVEV (reference sequence). The CDR3 DNA sequence: TGTGCCAGCAGTTTAGCCCCGCCAGGGGCCCCCTCCGAGCAGTCCTTC. It encodes CASSLAPPGAPSEQSF.

This clonotype ranks as medium-sized. J is TRBJ1-1 and V is TRBV6-1, with a weak D call TRBD1 (5 bases). The CDR3 covers 14 residues. Trimming removed 5 bases from V and 0 bases from J, with 10 bases in between. The germline gives CDR1 MNHNS, CDR2 SASEGT. This CDR3 reads CASSPRDLNTEAFF. The CDR3 DNA is TGTGCCAGCAGTCCCCGGGACCTGAACACTGAAGCTTTCTTT.

The V call is TRBV6-1, the J call TRBJ2-7; D is undetermined. Trimming shortened V by 2 bases and J by 2 bases, and 7 bases separated the two germline ends. The CDR3 has 13 amino acids. Germline loops: CDR1 MNHNS, CDR2 SASEGT. Written as DNA, the CDR3 is TGTGCCAGCAGTGAAAGGGTGGCCTACGAGCAGTACTTC. Translation gives CASSERVAYEQYF.

The chain combines TRBV20-1 with TRBJ2-1; the match to TRBD1 covers 7 bases. The germline gives CDR1 DFQATT, CDR2 SNEGSKA (reference sequence). The CDR3 is made up of 14 amino acids. V was pared by 6 bases and J by 5 bases, with 10 bases of the junction left unmatched. DNA of the CDR3: TGCAGTGCCAGGGGACAGTGGCCAGACAATGAGCAGTTCTTC. It translates to CSARGQWPDNEQFF.

The chain combines TRBV20-1 with TRBJ2-6, with D unresolved. The germline V gene has CDR1 DFQATT and CDR2 SNEGSKA (reference sequence). V was clipped by 5 bases and J by 17 bases, with 10 bases between them. This CDR3 is built from 9 residues. The CDR3 DNA reads as TGCAGTGCTTCATCTGGGGTGACTTTC. Its protein product is CSASSGVTF.

Regarding this clonotype: The junction shows a germline mismatch at one end, possibly a read error. The chain recombines TRBV10-2 with TRBJ2-7; D call uncertain. The CDR3 covers 12 residues. Germline CDR1 is WSHSY and CDR2 is SAAADI. CDR3 nucleotide sequence: TGCCCCGGCAGTGCGCACGGTGCCGAGCAGTCCTTC. This encodes CPGSAHGAEQSF.

This clonotype is labeled large (0.1 to 1%). As DNA, the CDR3 is TGTGCCAGCAGCAACAGGTTCGGCTATGGCTACACCTTC. Its translation: CASSNRFGYGYTF. The gene calls are TRBV6-4 and TRBJ1-2, with D perhaps TRBD1 (5 bases). CDR1 is MRHNA and CDR2 is SNTAGT in the germline V gene. CDR3 length equals 13 residues. Trimming pared 6 bases from V and 4 bases from J, leaving 12 bases between.

The J gene is TRBJ1-5, the V gene TRBV2; D gene unclear. The V gene lost 8 bases and the J gene lost 3 bases, with 8 bases spanning the gap. This CDR3 is built from 12 residues. Germline V gene sequence: CDR1 SNHLY, CDR2 FYNNEI. CDR3 sequence reads: CASEMYNQPQHF. DNA of the CDR3: TGTGCCAGCGAGATGTACAATCAGCCCCAGCATTTT.

This clonotype counts as large. The chain uses TRBV10-3 and TRBJ2-3; D is undetermined. Trimming stripped 4 bases from V and 3 bases from J, with 8 bases between. This CDR3 contains 13 residues. The V gene's germline CDR1 is ENHRY and CDR2 SYGVKD. CDR3 bases: TGTGCCATCAGTGGCGGAGTTACAGATACGCAGTATTTT. Translating it yields CAISGGVTDTQYF.

The count of this clonotype is one. At one end, the junction sequence differs from germline, possibly due to a read error. This chain joins TRBV15 and TRBJ1-3; D might be TRBD1 (6 bases). Germline V gene sequence: CDR1 LNHNV, CDR2 YYDKDF (reference sequence). The CDR3 is 16 amino acids. Here the CDR3 reads CATSRGKVLSGTQISF. CDR3 DNA: TGTGCAACCAGCAGGGGAAAGGTACTCTCTGGCACACAAATATCTTTT. The full variable domain, with the rest looked up from reference TRBV15 and TRBJ1-3, is DAMVIQNPRYQVTQFGKPVTLSCSQTLNHNVMYWYQQKSSQAPKLLFHYYDKDFNNEADTPDNFQSRRPNTSFCFLDIRSPGLGDTAMYLCATSRGKVLSGTQISFGEGSWLTVV.

This clonotype is classed as large. The CDR3 loop is CASSEMYNQPQHF. The CDR3 DNA reads as TGTGCCAGCAGTGAGATGTACAATCAGCCCCAGCATTTT. The V and J genes are TRBV2 and TRBJ1-5, with D uncertain. The CDR3 runs 13 residues. The germline V and J ends were trimmed by 3 bases and 3 bases, with 6 bases remaining between them. CDR1 is SNHLY, CDR2 FYNNEI, per germline.

This clonotype was found a few times. The V call is TRBV6-6, the J call TRBJ1-6, with D tentatively TRBD1 (5 bases). In germline, CDR1 is MNHNY, CDR2 SVGAGI (reference sequence). The CDR3 is 15 residues long. Trimming shortened V by 0 bases and J by 8 bases, and 11 bases separated the two germline ends. CDR3 sequence (DNA): TGTGCCAGCAGTTACTCGGGGCCAGCAGATTCACCCCTCCACTTT. It yields the protein CASSYSGPADSPLHF.

By sample share, this clonotype is large (0.1 to 1%). V usage is TRBV2 and J usage is TRBJ1-5; TRBD1 matches at 8 bases. The germline CDR1 and CDR2 sequences are SNHLY and FYNNEI. The CDR3 is made up of 13 amino acids. The junction had 7 bases not matched to a gene; V was cut back by 4 bases and J by 11 bases. In DNA form, the CDR3 reads TGTGCCAGCAGTGCACAGGGGGTTTCGACCCAGCATTTT. Amino acid sequence: CASSAQGVSTQHF.

This clonotype is large in the sample. The chain has TRBV11-2 and TRBJ1-2; 9 positions match TRBD1. The trim removed 5 bases at V and 6 bases at J, leaving 10 bases unmatched. The germline V gene has CDR1 SGHAT and CDR2 FQNNGV. The CDR3 covers 15 residues. The DNA of the CDR3 is TGTGCCAGCAGCACAACGAACAGGGGGCAAAATGGCTACACCTTC. Translation: CASSTTNRGQNGYTF.

By share of the sample, this clonotype is medium-sized (0.01 to 0.1%). The chain recombines TRBV11-2 with TRBJ2-3; 9 bases agree with TRBD2. Germline CDR1 is SGHAT and CDR2 is FQNNGV. With 1 base clipped from V and 5 bases from J, the junction kept 10 bases outside the gene matches. CDR3 size: 17 residues. CDR3 coding DNA: TGTGCCAGCAGCTTAGGGAGGGGACTAGCTTTAAGAGATACGCAGTATTTT. Encoded protein: CASSLGRGLALRDTQYF.

This clonotype is judged medium-sized (0.01 to 0.1%). The chain has TRBV7-9 and TRBJ2-3; no reliable D call. Germline V gene data show CDR1 as SEHNR and CDR2 as FQNEAQ (reference sequence). V was cut by 5 bases and J by 6 bases, with 9 bases left in between. The CDR3 sequence is 12 residues long. The CDR3 loop is CASSLLGDTQYF. Here the CDR3 DNA reads TGTGCCAGCAGCCTACTGGGGGATACGCAGTATTTT.

This clonotype was counted between two and nine times. CDR3 amino acids: CASSSFSGNTIYF. The CDR3 region has the DNA TGTGCCAGCAGCTCATTCTCTGGAAACACCATATATTTT. The V call is TRBV12-3 or TRBV12-4, the J call TRBJ1-3, with D unclear. The CDR3 is 13 amino acids. The germline V and J ends were trimmed by 6 bases and 0 bases, with 6 bases remaining between them.

This clonotype rates as hyperexpanded. The genes are TRBV25-1 and TRBJ2-3, with 7 positions matching TRBD1. V lost 4 bases and J lost 5; bases outside the gene matches: 3. Germline V gene sequence: CDR1 MGHDK, CDR2 SYGVNS. The CDR3 is 13 amino acids. CDR3 region: CASSANRGDTQYF. CDR3 bases: TGTGCCAGCAGTGCCAACAGGGGAGATACGCAGTATTTT.

This clonotype is judged medium-sized. The chain couples TRBV5-1 to TRBJ1-1; D gene uncertain. Germline loops: CDR1 SGHRS, CDR2 YFSETQ. Trimming removed 2 bases at V and 2 bases at J, with 10 bases between. The CDR3 runs to 14 residues. CDR3 nucleotide sequence: TGCGCCAGCAGCTTCGTTCCCAGTAACACTGAAGCTTTCTTT. Translating it yields CASSFVPSNTEAFF.

V gene TRBV6-6 combines with J gene TRBJ1-5, with a tentative D call TRBD1 (5 bases). CDR3 size: 15 residues. V lost 5 bases, J lost 11 bases, and 22 bases lay in between. Germline CDR1 is MNHNY and CDR2 is SVGAGI (reference sequence). DNA for the CDR3: TGTGCCAGCAGTACCCTGACAGTCTCATCGGTGACCCAGCATTTT. It specifies CASSTLTVSSVTQHF.

This chain joins TRBV6-2 or TRBV6-3 and TRBJ1-1; TRBD1 might be the D (6 bases). Germline V gene lookup returns CDR1 MNHEY and CDR2 SVGEGT. The germline V and J ends were trimmed by 3 bases and 3 bases, with 26 bases remaining between them. The CDR3 is 19 residues long. In DNA, the CDR3 is TGTGCCAGCAGTTATTTGAGGTATAAGATAAACAGGGAAGACACTGAAGCTTTCTTT. This translates into CASSYLRYKINREDTEAFF.

The chain joins TRBV25-1 to TRBJ2-3, with TRBD1 matching 7 bases. Germline CDR1 reads MGHDK; CDR2 reads SYGVNS. The CDR3 is 12 amino acids. Here the CDR3 reads CGSANRGDTQYF. The CDR3 region has the DNA TGTGGCAGTGCCAACAGGGGAGATACGCAGTATTTT.